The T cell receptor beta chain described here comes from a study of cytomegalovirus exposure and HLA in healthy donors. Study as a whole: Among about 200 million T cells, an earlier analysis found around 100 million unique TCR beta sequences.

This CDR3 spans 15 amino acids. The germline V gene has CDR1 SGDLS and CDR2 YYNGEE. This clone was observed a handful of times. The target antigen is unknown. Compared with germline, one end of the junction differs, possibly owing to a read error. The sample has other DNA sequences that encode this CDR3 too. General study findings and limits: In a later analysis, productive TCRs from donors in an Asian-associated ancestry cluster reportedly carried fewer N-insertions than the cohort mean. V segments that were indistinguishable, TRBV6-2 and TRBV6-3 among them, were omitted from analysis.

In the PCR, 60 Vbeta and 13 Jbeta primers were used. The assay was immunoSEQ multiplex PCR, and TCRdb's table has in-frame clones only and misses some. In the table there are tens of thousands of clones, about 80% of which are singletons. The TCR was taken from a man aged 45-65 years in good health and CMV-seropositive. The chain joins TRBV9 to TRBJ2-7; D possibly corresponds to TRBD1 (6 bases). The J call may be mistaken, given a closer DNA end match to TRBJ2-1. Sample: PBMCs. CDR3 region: CASSSQGPSSYEQFF. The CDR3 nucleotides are TGCGCCAGCAGCTCCCAGGGGCCCAGCTCCTACGAGCAGTTCTTC.